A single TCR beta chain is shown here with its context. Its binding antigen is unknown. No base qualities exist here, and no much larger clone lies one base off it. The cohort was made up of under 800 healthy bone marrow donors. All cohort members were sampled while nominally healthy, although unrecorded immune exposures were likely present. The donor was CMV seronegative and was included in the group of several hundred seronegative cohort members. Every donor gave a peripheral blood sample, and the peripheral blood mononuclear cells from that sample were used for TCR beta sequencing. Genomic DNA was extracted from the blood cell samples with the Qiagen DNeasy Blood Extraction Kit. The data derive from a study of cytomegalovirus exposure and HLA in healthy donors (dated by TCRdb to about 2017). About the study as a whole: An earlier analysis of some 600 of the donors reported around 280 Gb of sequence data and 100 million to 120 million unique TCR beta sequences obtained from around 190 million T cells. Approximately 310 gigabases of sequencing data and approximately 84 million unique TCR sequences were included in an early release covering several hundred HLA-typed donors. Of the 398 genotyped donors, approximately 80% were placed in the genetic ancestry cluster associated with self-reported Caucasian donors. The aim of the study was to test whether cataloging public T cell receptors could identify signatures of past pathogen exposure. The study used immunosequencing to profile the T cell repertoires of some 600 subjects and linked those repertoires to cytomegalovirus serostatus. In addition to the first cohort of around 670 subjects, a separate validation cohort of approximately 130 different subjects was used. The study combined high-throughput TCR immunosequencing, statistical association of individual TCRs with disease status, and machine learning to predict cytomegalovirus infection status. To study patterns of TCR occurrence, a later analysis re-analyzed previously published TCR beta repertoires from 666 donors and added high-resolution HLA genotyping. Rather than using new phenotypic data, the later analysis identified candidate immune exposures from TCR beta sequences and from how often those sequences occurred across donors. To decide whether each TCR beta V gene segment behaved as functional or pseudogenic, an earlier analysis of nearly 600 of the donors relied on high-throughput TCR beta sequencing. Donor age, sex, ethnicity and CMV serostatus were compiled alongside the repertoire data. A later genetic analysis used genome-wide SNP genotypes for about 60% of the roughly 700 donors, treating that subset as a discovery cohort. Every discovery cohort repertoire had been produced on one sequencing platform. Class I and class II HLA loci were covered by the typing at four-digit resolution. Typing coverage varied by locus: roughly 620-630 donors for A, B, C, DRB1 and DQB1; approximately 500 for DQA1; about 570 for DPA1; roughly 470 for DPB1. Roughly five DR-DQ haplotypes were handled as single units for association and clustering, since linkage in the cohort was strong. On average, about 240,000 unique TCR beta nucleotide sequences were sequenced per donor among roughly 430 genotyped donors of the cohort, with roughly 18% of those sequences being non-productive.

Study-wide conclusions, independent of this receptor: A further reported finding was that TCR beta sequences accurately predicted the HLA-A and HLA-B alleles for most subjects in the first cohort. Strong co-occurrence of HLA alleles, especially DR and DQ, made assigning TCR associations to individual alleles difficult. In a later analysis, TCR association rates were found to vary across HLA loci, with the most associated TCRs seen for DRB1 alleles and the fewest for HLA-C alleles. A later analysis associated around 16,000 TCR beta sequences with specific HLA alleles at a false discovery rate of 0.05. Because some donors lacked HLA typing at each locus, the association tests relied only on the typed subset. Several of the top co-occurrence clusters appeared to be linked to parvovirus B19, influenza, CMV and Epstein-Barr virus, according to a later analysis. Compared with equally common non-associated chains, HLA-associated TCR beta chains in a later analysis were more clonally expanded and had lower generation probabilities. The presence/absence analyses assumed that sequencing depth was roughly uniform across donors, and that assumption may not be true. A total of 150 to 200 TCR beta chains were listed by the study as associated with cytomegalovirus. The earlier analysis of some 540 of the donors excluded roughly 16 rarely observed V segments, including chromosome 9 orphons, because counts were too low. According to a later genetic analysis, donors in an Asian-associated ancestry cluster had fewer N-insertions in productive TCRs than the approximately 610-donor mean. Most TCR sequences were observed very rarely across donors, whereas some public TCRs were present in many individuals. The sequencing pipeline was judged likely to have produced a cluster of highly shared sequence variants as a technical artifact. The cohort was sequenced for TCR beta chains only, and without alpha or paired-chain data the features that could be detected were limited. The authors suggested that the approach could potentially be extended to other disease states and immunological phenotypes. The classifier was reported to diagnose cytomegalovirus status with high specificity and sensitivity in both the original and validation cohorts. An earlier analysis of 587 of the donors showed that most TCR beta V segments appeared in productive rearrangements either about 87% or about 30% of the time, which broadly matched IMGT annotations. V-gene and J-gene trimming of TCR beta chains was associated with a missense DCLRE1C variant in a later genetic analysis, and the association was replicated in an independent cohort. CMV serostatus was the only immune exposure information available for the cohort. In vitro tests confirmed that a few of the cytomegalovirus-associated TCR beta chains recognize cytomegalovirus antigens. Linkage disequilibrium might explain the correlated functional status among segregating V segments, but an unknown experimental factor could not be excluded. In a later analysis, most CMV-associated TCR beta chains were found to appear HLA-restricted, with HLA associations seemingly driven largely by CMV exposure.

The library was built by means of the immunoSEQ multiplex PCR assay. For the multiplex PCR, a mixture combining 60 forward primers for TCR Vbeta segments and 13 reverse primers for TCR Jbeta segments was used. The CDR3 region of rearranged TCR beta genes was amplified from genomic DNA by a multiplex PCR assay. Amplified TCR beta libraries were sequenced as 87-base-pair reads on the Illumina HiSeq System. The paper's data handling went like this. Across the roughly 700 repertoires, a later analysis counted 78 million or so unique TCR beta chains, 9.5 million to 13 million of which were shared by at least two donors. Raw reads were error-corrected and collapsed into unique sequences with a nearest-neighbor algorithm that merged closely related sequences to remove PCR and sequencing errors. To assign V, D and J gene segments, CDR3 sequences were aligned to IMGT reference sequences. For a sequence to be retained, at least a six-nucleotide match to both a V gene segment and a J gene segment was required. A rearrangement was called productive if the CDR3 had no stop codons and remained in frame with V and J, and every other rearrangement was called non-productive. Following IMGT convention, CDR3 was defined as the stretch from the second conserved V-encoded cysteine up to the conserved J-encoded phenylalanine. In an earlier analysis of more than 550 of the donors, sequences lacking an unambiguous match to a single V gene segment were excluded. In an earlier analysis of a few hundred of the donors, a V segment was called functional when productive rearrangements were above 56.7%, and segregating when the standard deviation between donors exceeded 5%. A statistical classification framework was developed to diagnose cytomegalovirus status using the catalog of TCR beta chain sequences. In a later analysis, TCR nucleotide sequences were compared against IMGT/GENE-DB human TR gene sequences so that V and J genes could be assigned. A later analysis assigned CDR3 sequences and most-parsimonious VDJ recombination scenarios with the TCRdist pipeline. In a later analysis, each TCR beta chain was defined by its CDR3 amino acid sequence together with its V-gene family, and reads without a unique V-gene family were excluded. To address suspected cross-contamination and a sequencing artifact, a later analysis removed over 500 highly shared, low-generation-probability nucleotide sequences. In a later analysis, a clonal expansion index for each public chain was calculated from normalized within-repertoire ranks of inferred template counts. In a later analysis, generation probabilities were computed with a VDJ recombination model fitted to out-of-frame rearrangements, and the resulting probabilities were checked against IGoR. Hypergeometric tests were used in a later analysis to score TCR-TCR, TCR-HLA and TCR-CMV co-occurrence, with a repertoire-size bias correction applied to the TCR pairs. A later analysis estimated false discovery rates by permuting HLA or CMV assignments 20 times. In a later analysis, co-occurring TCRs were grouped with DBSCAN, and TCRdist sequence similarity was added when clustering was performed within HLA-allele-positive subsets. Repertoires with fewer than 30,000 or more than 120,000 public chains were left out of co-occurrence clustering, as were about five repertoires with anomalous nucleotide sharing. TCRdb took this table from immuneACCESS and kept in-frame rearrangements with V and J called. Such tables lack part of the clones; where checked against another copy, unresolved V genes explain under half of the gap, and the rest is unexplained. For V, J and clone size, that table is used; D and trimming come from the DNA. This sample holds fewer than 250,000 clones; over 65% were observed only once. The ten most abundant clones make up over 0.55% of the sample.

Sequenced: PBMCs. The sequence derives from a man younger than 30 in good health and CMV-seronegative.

The nucleotide sequence is given as TGTGCCAGCAGCTTAATCCGGGATCGTCAAGAGACCCAGTACTTC. Its translation is CASSLIRDRQETQYF. This chain joins TRBV7-9 to TRBJ2-5; the D gene is possibly TRBD2, with 5 bases matching. Sequences SEHNR (CDR1) and FQNEAQ (CDR2) are obtained from the germline V gene (reference sequence). Trimming removed 2 bases from V and 2 bases from J, leaving 12 bases between the germline ends. Inclusive of the bounding cysteine and phenylalanine, the CDR3 is 15 residues long. The only DNA kept is the CDR3, 45 bases in frame from the first base.